Below are 18 T cell receptor beta chains sequenced from a single sample in a study of cytomegalovirus exposure and HLA in healthy donors (dated by TCRdb to 2016 to 2017). Libraries were constructed by the immunoSEQ multiplex PCR assay. For the multiplex PCR, a mixture combining 60 forward primers for TCR Vbeta segments and 13 reverse primers for TCR Jbeta segments was used. TCRdb obtained this table from immuneACCESS and retained in-frame rearrangements with V and J assigned. These tables miss some clones; where compared with another copy, unresolved V genes account for less than half of the shortfall, and the remainder is unexplained. The sample data list approximately 220,000 clones, and more than 65% of these were observed just once. In total, the top ten clones hold roughly 0.62% of the sample. Sequenced: PBMCs. The receptors come from a young man in good health and CMV-seronegative.

The CDR3 nucleotides read TGTGCCAGCAGTTCCCACCCCCTAGCGGGCCTTTACAATGAGCAGTTCTTC. This codes for CASSSHPLAGLYNEQFF. The rearrangement joins TRBV28 to TRBJ2-1; 8 nucleotides line up with TRBD2. This CDR3 spans 17 amino acids. The germline V gene encodes CDR1 MDHEN and CDR2 SYDVKM. Germline trimming cut 4 bases from V and 4 bases from J; bases unmatched to any gene: 12. The full variable domain, completed using reference TRBV28 and TRBJ2-1, is DVKVTQSSRYLVKRTGEKVFLECVQDMDHENMFWYRQDPGLGLRLIYFSYDVKMKEKGDIPEGYSVSREKKERFSLILESASTNQTSMYLCASSSHPLAGLYNEQFFGPGTRLTVL.

This clone has only a few counts. The rearrangement joins TRBV7-2 to TRBJ1-1; D is unresolved. V gave up 10 bases and J gave up 6 bases, with 18 bases separating them. Germline CDR1 is SGHTA and CDR2 is FQGNSA. This CDR3 contains 13 residues. For the CDR3, the DNA is TGTGCCACCACAAACCGGGGTTTGGCTGAAGCTTTCTTT. The encoded protein is CATTNRGLAEAFF.

J is TRBJ1-2 and V is TRBV9, with 8 bases identical to TRBD1. V lost 7 bases to trimming and J lost 4 bases; unmatched junction nucleotides: 3. Germline CDR1 SGDLS, CDR2 YYNGEE. This CDR3 region has 12 residues. Here the CDR3 DNA reads TGTGCCAGCGGGGGGACAGGCTATGGCTACACCTTC. The encoded protein is CASGGTGYGYTF.

V and J are TRBV2 and TRBJ1-2, with 8 bases identical to TRBD1. Germline V gene lookup returns CDR1 SNHLY and CDR2 FYNNEI. The ends lost 6 bases at V and 3 bases at J; junction bases unmatched: 6. The length of the CDR3 is 14 residues. CDR3 loop: CASRPTGDYYGYTF. In nucleotides, the CDR3 is TGTGCCAGCAGGCCGACAGGGGACTACTATGGCTACACCTTC. The whole variable domain, remainder taken from reference TRBV2 and TRBJ1-2, is EPEVTQTPSHQVTQMGQEVILRCVPISNHLYFYWYRQILGQKVEFLVSFYNNEISEKSEIFDDQFSVERPDGSNFTLKIRSTKLEDSAMYFCASRPTGDYYGYTFGSGTRLTVV.

CDR3 in amino acids: CSAGTEPLTF. The CDR3 nucleotides are TGCAGCGCCGGGACAGAACCCCTTACCTTC. This chain connects TRBV29-1 to TRBJ1-2; 7 positions match TRBD1. CDR1 and CDR2 from the germline V gene are SQVTM and ANQGSEA. The CDR3 has 10 amino acids. Unmatched junction bases numbered 10, after V lost 7 bases and J lost 14 bases.

The V gene is TRBV18, the J gene TRBJ1-2; TRBD1 agrees at 7 bases. V shed 4 bases, J shed 0 bases, and the junction held 2 bases outside the gene matches. Looked up from germline, CDR1 is KGHSH and CDR2 is LQKENI. This CDR3 comprises 14 residues. CDR3 DNA: TGTGCCAGCTCACTCGGACAGGCTAACTATGGCTACACCTTC. It codes for CASSLGQANYGYTF.

The V call is TRBV15, the J call TRBJ2-2; 10 bases agree with TRBD1. The junction had 6 bases not matched to a gene; V was cut back by 6 bases and J by 5 bases. The CDR3 extends over 15 amino acids. Germline V gives CDR1 LNHNV, CDR2 YYDKDF (reference sequence). The CDR3 bases are TGTGCCACCAGTAGGGGACAGGGGCAGACCGGGGAGCTGTTTTTT. Protein sequence: CATSRGQGQTGELFF.

V usage is TRBV28 and J usage is TRBJ2-2; tentative D call: TRBD2 (5 bases). The CDR3 totals 14 residues. CDR1 and CDR2 from the germline V gene are MDHEN and SYDVKM. Trimming left V 6 bases short and J 4 bases short, with 12 bases between. DNA for the CDR3: TGTGCCAGCAGAGCCTCAGGAGGCACCGGGGAGCTGTTTTTT. It yields the protein CASRASGGTGELFF.

The J gene is TRBJ2-7, the V gene TRBV5-4; 15 bases agree with TRBD2. Germline CDR1 SGHNT, CDR2 YYREEE (reference sequence). The length of the CDR3 is 15 residues. V dropped 5 bases and J dropped 6; count of bases not matched to a gene: 6. As DNA, the CDR3 is TGTGCCAGCAGTCCCGAGGGACTAGCGGGAGGCGAGCAGTACTTC. It yields the protein CASSPEGLAGGEQYF. Combining the CDR3 with reference TRBV5-4 and TRBJ2-7 gives the whole variable domain ETGVTQSPTHLIKTRGQQVTLRCSSQSGHNTVSWYQQALGQGPQFIFQYYREEENGRGNFPPRFSGLQFPNYSSELNVNALELDDSALYLCASSPEGLAGGEQYFGPGTRLTVT.

The chain carries TRBV21-1 and TRBJ2-1; the D segment call TRBD2 is taken from the table without a DNA check. TRBV21-1 constitutes a pseudogene. This CDR3 region has 16 residues. CDR3 region: CASSKIKDFYHNEQFF. CDR3 in DNA: TGTGCCAGCAGCAAAATAAAAGACTTCTACCACAATGAGCAGTTCTTC.

The rearrangement links TRBV30 to TRBJ1-5, with 8 positions matching TRBD1. This CDR3 contains 14 residues. Trimming at V came to 3 bases and at J to 11 bases, leaving 12 bases not matched to a gene. The germline CDR1 and CDR2 sequences are GTSNPN and SVGIG (reference sequence). The CDR3 DNA reads TGTGCCTGGAGCGCATACGGACAGGGATCAGCCCAGCATTTT. Amino acids: CAWSAYGQGSAQHF.

The CDR3 reads CASSLGAGTLNEQFF. CDR3 nucleotides: TGTGCCAGCAGCTTAGGGGCGGGAACGTTGAATGAGCAGTTCTTC. The gene calls are TRBV7-9 and TRBJ2-1; possibly TRBD2 for D (6 bases). Trimming left V 1 base short and J 7 bases short, with 14 bases between. CDR1 is SEHNR and CDR2 is FQNEAQ in the germline V gene (reference sequence). This CDR3 is 15 amino acids long.

J is TRBJ2-7 and V is TRBV18, with 10 bases matching TRBD1. The germline CDR1 and CDR2 sequences are KGHSH and LQKENI. This CDR3 contains 15 residues. V lost 3 bases to trimming and J lost 3 bases; unmatched junction nucleotides: 5. In DNA, the CDR3 is TGTGCCAGCTCACCTGGGACAGGGGAAGGCTACGAGCAGTACTTC. Translated, it gives CASSPGTGEGYEQYF.

The V gene is TRBV11-2, the J gene TRBJ1-2; D not resolved. The CDR3 consists of 13 residues. Trimming pared 5 bases from V and 8 bases from J, leaving 15 bases between. The germline gives CDR1 SGHAT, CDR2 FQNNGV. The CDR3 protein is CASSEAPILGYTF. DNA of the CDR3: TGTGCCAGCAGCGAAGCCCCTATTCTGGGCTACACCTTC. Filled out from reference TRBV11-2 and TRBJ1-2, the complete variable domain reads EAGVAQSPRYKIIEKRQSVAFWCNPISGHATLYWYQQILGQGPKLLIQFQNNGVVDDSQLPKDRFSAERLKGVDSTLKIQPAKLEDSAVYLCASSEAPILGYTFGSGTRLTVV.

This chain joins TRBV27 and TRBJ1-6, with D possibly TRBD1 on 6 matching bases. Trimming stripped 4 bases from V and 10 bases from J, with 14 bases between. Germline V gene sequence: CDR1 MNHEY, CDR2 SMNVEV (reference sequence). This CDR3 is 14 amino acids long. The CDR3 here is CASSSLGGASPLHF. The CDR3, as DNA: TGTGCCAGCAGTTCTCTAGGGGGGGCATCACCCCTCCACTTT.

The chain joins TRBV5-1 to TRBJ2-7; 12 bases fit TRBD2. Germline values: CDR1 SGHRS, CDR2 YFSETQ. The length of the CDR3 is 16 residues. V lost 4 bases and J lost 1; bases outside the gene matches: 6. This CDR3 reads CASSPGLAGKSYEQYF. In nucleotides, the CDR3 is TGCGCCAGCAGCCCTGGACTAGCGGGGAAATCCTACGAGCAGTACTTC. Based on the CDR3 plus reference TRBV5-1 and TRBJ2-7, the full variable domain is KAGVTQTPRYLIKTRGQQVTLSCSPISGHRSVSWYQQTPGQGLQFLFEYFSETQRNKGNFPGRFSGRQFSNSRSEMNVSTLELGDSALYLCASSPGLAGKSYEQYFGPGTRLTVT.

The V and J genes are TRBV2 and TRBJ2-7; D perhaps matches TRBD1 (6 bases). Trimming pared 6 bases from V and 1 base from J, leaving 10 bases between. CDR1 and CDR2 (germline): SNHLY, FYNNEI. This CDR3 has 13 residues. CDR3 residues: CASSRDTSYEQYF. The CDR3 region has the DNA TGTGCCAGCAGCCGGGACACTTCCTACGAGCAGTACTTC.

This chain links TRBV19 with TRBJ2-3; the match to TRBD2 covers 7 bases. From germline, CDR1 is LNHDA and CDR2 SQIVND (reference sequence). The CDR3 is 16 amino acids. The V segment lost 5 bases and the J segment 2 bases; nucleotides outside the gene matches: 10. In DNA form, the CDR3 reads TGTGCCAGTAGTTCCACGGGAGGCCCCTACACAGATACGCAGTATTTT. This sequence encodes CASSSTGGPYTDTQYF.